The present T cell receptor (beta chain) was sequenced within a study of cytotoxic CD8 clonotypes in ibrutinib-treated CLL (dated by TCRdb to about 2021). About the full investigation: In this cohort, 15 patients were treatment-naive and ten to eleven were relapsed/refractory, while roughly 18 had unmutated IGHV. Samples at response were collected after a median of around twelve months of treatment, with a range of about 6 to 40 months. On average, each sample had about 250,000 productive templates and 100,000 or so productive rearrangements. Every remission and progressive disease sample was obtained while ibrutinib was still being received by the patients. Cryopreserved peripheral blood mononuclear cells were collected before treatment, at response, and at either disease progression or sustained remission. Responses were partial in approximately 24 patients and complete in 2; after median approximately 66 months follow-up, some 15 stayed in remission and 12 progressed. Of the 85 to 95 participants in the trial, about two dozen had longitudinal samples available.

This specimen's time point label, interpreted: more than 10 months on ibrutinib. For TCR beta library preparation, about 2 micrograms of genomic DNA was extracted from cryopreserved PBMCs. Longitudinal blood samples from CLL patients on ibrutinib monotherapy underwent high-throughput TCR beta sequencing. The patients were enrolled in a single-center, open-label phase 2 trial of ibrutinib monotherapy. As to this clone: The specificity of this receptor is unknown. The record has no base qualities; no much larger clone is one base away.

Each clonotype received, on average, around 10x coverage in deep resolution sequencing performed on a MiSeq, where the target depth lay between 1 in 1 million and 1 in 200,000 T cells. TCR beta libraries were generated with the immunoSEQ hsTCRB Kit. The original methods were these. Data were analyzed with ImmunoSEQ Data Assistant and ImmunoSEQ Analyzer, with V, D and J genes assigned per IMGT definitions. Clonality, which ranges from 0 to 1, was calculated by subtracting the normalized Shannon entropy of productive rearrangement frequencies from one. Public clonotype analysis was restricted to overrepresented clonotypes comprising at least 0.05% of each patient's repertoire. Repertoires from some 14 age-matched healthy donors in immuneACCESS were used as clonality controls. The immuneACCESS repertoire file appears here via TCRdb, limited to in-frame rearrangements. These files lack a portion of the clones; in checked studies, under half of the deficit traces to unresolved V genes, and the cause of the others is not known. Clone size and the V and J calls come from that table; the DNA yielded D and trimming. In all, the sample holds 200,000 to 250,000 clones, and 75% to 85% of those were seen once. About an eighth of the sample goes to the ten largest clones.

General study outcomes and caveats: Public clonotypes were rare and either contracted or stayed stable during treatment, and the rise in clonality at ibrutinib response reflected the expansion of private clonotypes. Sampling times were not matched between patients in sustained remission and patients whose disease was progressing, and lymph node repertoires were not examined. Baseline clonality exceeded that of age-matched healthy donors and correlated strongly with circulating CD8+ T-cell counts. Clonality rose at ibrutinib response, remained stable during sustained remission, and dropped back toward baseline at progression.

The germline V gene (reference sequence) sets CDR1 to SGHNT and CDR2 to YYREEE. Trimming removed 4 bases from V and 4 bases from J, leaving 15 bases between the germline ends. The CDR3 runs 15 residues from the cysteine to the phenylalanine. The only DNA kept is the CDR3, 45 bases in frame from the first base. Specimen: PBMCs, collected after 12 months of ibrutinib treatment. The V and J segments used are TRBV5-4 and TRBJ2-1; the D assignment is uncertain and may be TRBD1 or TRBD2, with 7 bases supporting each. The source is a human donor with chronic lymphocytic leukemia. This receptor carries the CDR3 CASSLPGGAYNEQFF. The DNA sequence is TGTGCCAGCAGCCTTCCAGGGGGGGCTTACAATGAGCAGTTCTTC.